This T cell receptor beta chain was documented in a study of shared clonotypes between healthy human individuals. About the research overall: For every donor, three CD4 naive, three CD4 memory, two CD8 naive and one CD8 memory plates were used. Study conclusions and caveats: A generally larger estimated richness was seen in naive subsets than in memory subsets.

The CDR3 extends over 14 amino acids. Germline CDR1 reads SGHDT; CDR2 reads YYEEEE. V lost 4 bases and J lost 4; bases outside the gene matches: 7. Healthy and HIV-negative, the adult donors had no recent acute infections or vaccinations. Division of CD4+ cells produced a CD45RA+ naive subset and a CD45RA-negative memory subset. Points on this clone: Its antigen is unknown.

Sequenced by immunoSEQ multiplex PCR; TCRdb stores in-frame clones only, minus some. The sample lists 2 million to 2.5 million clones; approximately 95% were seen once. The rearrangement joins TRBV5-6 to TRBJ1-2; 7 bases are a match to TRBD1. The sequencing input was naive CD4+ T cells from PBMCs. Subset defined: CD45RA+ positively selected. This TCR was recovered from a man between 18 and 29 years old in good health. Some clones in this sample may be carry-over from other donors' samples. The CDR3 reads CASSPPQGPYGYTF. The CDR3 nucleotides are TGTGCCAGCAGCCCCCCACAGGGGCCCTATGGCTACACCTTC. Supplemented by reference TRBV5-6 and TRBJ1-2, the full variable domain reads DAGVTQSPTHLIKTRGQQVTLRCSPKSGHDTVSWYQQALGQGPQFIFQYYEEEERQRGNFPDRFSGHQFPNYSSELNVNALLLGDSALYLCASSPPQGPYGYTFGSGTRLTVV.